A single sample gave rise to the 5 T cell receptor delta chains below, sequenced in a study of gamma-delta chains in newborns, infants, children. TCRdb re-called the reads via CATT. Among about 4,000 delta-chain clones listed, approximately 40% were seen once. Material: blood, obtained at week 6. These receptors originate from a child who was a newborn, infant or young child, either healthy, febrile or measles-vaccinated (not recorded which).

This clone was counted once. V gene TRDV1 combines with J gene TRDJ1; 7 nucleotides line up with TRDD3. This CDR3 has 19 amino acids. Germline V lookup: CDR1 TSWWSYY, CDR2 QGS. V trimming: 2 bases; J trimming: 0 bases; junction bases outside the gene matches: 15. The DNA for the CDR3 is TGTGCTCTTGGGGAATTCATGGACCTTCTACTGGGGCACACCGATAAACTCATCTTT. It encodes CALGEFMDLLLGHTDKLIF.

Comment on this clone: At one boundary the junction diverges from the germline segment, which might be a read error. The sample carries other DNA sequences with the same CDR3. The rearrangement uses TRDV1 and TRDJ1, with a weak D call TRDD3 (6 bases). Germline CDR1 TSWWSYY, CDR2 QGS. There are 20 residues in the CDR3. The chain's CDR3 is CALGEKGRGSNPRTIDKLIF. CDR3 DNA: TGTGCCCTTGGGGAAAAGGGTAGGGGGAGCAACCCGAGGACAATCGATAAACTCATCTTT.

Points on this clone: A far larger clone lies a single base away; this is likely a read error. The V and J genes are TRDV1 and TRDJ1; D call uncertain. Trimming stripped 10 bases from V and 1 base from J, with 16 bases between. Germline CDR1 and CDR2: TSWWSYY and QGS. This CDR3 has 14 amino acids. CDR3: CARSLGQLTDKLIF. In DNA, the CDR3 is TGTGCTCGTTCTCTAGGTCAACTCACCGATAAACTCATCTTT.

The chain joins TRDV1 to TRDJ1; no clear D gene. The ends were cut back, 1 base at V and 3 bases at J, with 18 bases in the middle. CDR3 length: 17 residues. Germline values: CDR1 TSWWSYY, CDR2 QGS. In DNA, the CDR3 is TGTGCTCTTGGGGAACGTCTGGCCCCTCTGAAGGCCGATAAACTCATCTTT. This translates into CALGERLAPLKADKLIF.

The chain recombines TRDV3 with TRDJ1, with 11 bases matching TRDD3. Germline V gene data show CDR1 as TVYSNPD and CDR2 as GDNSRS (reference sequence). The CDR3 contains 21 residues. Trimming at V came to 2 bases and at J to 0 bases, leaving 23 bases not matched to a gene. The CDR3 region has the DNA TGTGCCTTTGGAATGGAAGGGAGTGAACTGGGGGATATCTCCAACACCGATAAACTCATCTTT. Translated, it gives CAFGMEGSELGDISNTDKLIF.